Following are 26 T cell receptor beta chains from one sample sequenced in a study of regulatory T cells in long-lasting Graves disease. Time point in this sample: persistent/refractory GD, antithyroid drugs over 5 years with positive TRAb. Extracted PBMC RNA gave rise to the TCR library. TCR beta libraries were built with iRepertoire HTBI primers and Arm-PCR of CDR3 regions. TCRdb processed the multiplex PCR reads anew with MiXCR; each CDR3 protein has one entry. This sample has 310,000 or so distinct CDR3 sequences, with approximately 20% found just once. This material consisted of peripheral blood mononuclear cells (PBMCs), taken when the disease was refractory, from a patient treated with antithyroid drugs. The receptors were gathered from a female donor with Graves disease.

This clonotype has a count of ten or more. This sequence joins TRBV12-3 or TRBV12-4 and TRBJ1-1; TRBD1 is a possible D gene (5 bases). The CDR3 is 15 residues long. Trimming took off 2 bases at V and 3 bases at J, with 13 bases between the two ends. The CDR3 region has the DNA TGTGCCAGCAGTTTAACGGCAGGGACCGACACTGAAGCTTTCTTT. Protein product: CASSLTAGTDTEAFF.

At least ten counts were recorded for this clonotype. The V gene is TRBV7-3, the J gene TRBJ1-2; TRBD1 aligns across 8 bases. V shed 5 bases, J shed 7 bases, and the junction held 6 bases outside the gene matches. Germline CDR1 and CDR2: SGHTA and FQGTGA. The CDR3 loop spans 13 amino acids. CDR3 nucleotides: TGTGCCAGCAGCAAACAGGGGGAATCTGGCTACACCTTC. Translating it yields CASSKQGESGYTF.

The CDR3 sequence is CASSLPNTGELFF. DNA of the CDR3: TGTGCCAGCAGCTTGCCCAACACCGGGGAGCTGTTTTTT. The chain uses TRBV5-5 and TRBJ2-2; D remains ambiguous. This CDR3 has 13 residues. V lost 1 base, J lost 2 bases, and 3 bases lay in between. The germline V gene has CDR1 SGHKS and CDR2 YYEKEE (reference sequence).

This clonotype was counted many times. This sequence joins TRBV28 and TRBJ1-2; no clear D gene. Germline V gene data show CDR1 as MDHEN and CDR2 as SYDVKM. V was pared by 2 bases and J by 8 bases, with 21 bases between. The CDR3 is 16 amino acids. CDR3 coding DNA: TGTGCCAGCAGTTTAGCCCCCTCGAACAATTGGGAGGGCTACACCTTC. Translation gives CASSLAPSNNWEGYTF.

This clonotype was detected many times. The CDR3 region has the DNA TGTGCCAGCAGTCCCGGACGGGCAATAGGGGAGCTGTTTTTT. This encodes CASSPGRAIGELFF. J is TRBJ2-2 and V is TRBV28; D unclear. V was clipped by 5 bases and J by 8 bases, with 15 bases between them. Germline loops: CDR1 MDHEN, CDR2 SYDVKM. The CDR3 totals 14 residues.

This clonotype was observed at least ten times. The chain carries TRBV7-2 and TRBJ2-5; maybe TRBD2 (6 bases). Between the trimmed V and J ends, which lost 5 bases and 5 bases, there was a span of 18 bases. CDR1 is SGHTA, CDR2 FQGNSA, per germline. This CDR3 spans 15 amino acids. The CDR3 DNA is TGTGCCAGCAGCCAGGGAGGACCGACCAAGGAGACCCAGTACTTC. It is translated as CASSQGGPTKETQYF.

This clonotype was counted a few times. V gene TRBV19 combines with J gene TRBJ1-3; no clear D gene. The germline gives CDR1 LNHDA, CDR2 SQIVND (reference sequence). Trimming left V 3 bases short and J 2 bases short, with 14 bases between. The CDR3 runs to 16 residues. The CDR3 protein is CASSIGFGGAGNTIYF. CDR3 DNA: TGTGCCAGTAGTATCGGGTTTGGAGGCGCTGGAAACACCATATATTTT. Full variable domain (remainder filled in from reference TRBV19 and TRBJ1-3): DGGITQSPKYLFRKEGQNVTLSCEQNLNHDAMYWYRQDPGQGLRLIYYSQIVNDFQKGDIAEGYSVSREKKESFPLTVTSAQKNPTAFYLCASSIGFGGAGNTIYFGEGSWLTVV.

The V gene is TRBV12-3 or TRBV12-4, the J gene TRBJ2-7; TRBD1 matches at 7 bases. The CDR3 contains 14 residues. V lost 5 bases and J lost 2; bases outside the gene matches: 6. CDR3 in amino acids: CASSAPGQPYEQYF. The CDR3 DNA sequence: TGTGCCAGCAGTGCTCCGGGACAGCCCTACGAGCAGTACTTC.

This clonotype showed up just a few times. The rearrangement uses TRBV24-1 and TRBJ2-1, with a tentative D call TRBD2 (5 bases). V lost 0 bases to trimming and J lost 7 bases, with 15 bases between them. Germline V lookup: CDR1 KGHDR, CDR2 SFDVKD. The CDR3 loop spans 16 amino acids. CDR3 DNA sequence: TGTGCCACCAGTGATTTGCAGTTCGGCGGAGGAAATGAGCAGTTCTTC. This encodes CATSDLQFGGGNEQFF.

This clonotype was seen more than once but under ten times. A much larger clonotype is one base distant, so this may be a read error. The chain links TRBV11-2 to TRBJ1-1, with D unresolved. Germline CDR1 and CDR2: SGHAT and FQNNGV. The CDR3 totals 15 residues. Trimming took 2 bases from V and 6 from J, leaving 16 bases between them. The CDR3 region is CASSLFPGSKAEAFF. CDR3 sequence (DNA): TGTGCCAGCAGCTTATTCCCCGGCAGCAAGGCTGAAGCTTTCTTT.

This chain joins TRBV20-1 and TRBJ1-5; weak D call: TRBD1 (5 bases). The germline CDR1 and CDR2 sequences are DFQATT and SNEGSKA (reference sequence). The V end lost 5 bases, the J end lost 7 bases, and 15 bases lay between the germline ends. The CDR3 is made up of 13 amino acids. The CDR3: CSASQGLGQPQHF. The CDR3 nucleotides are TGCAGTGCTTCCCAGGGCCTAGGGCAGCCCCAGCATTTT.

This chain joins TRBV29-1 and TRBJ2-2; D call uncertain. V lost 4 bases and J lost 4, with 10 bases in between. The CDR3 is 13 amino acids. In germline, CDR1 is SQVTM, CDR2 ANQGSEA. The CDR3 sequence is CSVGRDLTGELFF. Here the CDR3 DNA reads TGCAGCGTTGGCAGAGACCTCACCGGGGAGCTGTTTTTT.

This clonotype was detected a few times. The chain uses TRBV11-2 and TRBJ2-2; D ambiguous. The CDR3 is 16 residues long. Trimming took off 5 bases at V and 2 bases at J, with 15 bases between the two ends. Germline V gene data show CDR1 as SGHAT and CDR2 as FQNNGV. CDR3 DNA: TGTGCCAGCAGCCCTGAGTCCAGAGTCAACACCGGGGAGCTGTTTTTT. It yields the protein CASSPESRVNTGELFF.

Concerning this clonotype: A much larger clone differs from this one at a single base, so this may be a read error. The chain couples TRBV6-4 to TRBJ1-6; 7 bases fit TRBD1. The CDR3 loop spans 18 amino acids. Germline lookup yields CDR1 MRHNA and CDR2 SNTAGT. Written as DNA, the CDR3 is TGTGCCAGCAGTTACTCGGTCGTGGGACAGTCCCACGGTTCACCCCTCCACTTT. Translating it yields CASSYSVVGQSHGSPLHF.

This clonotype was picked up many times. The chain uses TRBV2 and TRBJ2-7; D gene unclear. Per germline, CDR1 SNHLY and CDR2 FYNNEI. Deletions cut 5 bases from V and 0 bases from J, with 17 bases between. The CDR3 length is 16 residues. The CDR3 loop reads CASSWGSALLSYEQYF. CDR3 in DNA: TGTGCCAGCAGTTGGGGATCTGCACTCCTCTCCTACGAGCAGTACTTC.

This clonotype was recorded at least ten times. The V and J genes are TRBV20-1 and TRBJ1-2; 7 bases agree with TRBD1. The junction had 11 bases not matched to a gene; V was cut back by 6 bases and J by 1 base. The CDR3 totals 15 residues. The germline V gene has CDR1 DFQATT and CDR2 SNEGSKA (reference sequence). CDR3 region: CSAMTGTPFNYGYTF. The CDR3 DNA sequence: TGCAGTGCCATGACAGGGACACCGTTTAACTATGGCTACACCTTC.

Many counts were recorded for this clonotype. J is TRBJ2-7 and V is TRBV7-2; no clear D. Per the germline V gene, CDR1 is SGHTA and CDR2 is FQGNSA. With 2 bases removed from V and 0 bases from J, the gap between germline ends came to 8 bases. This CDR3 comprises 14 residues. The CDR3 DNA sequence: TGTGCCAGCAGCTTACTCGGGCTCTCCTACGAGCAGTACTTC. Its protein product is CASSLLGLSYEQYF.

Notes on this clonotype: One base away lies a much larger clone, so this may be a sequencing read error. The J gene is TRBJ2-5, the V gene TRBV7-3, with 8 bases that match TRBD2. CDR3 size: 16 residues. Germline values: CDR1 SGHTA, CDR2 FQGTGA. The CDR3 sequence is CASSLGPSGPQGTQYF. The DNA for the CDR3 is TGTGCCAGCAGCTTAGGGCCTAGCGGGCCACAAGGGACCCAGTACTTC.

This clonotype was seen a handful of times. This chain uses TRBV20-1 with TRBJ2-7; TRBD2 matches at 7 bases. The CDR3 is 13 residues long. The V gene end was trimmed by 4 bases and the J gene end by 0 bases; junction bases not matched to a gene: 3. From germline, CDR1 is DFQATT and CDR2 SNEGSKA (reference sequence). CDR3 region: CSANRDYSYEQYF. CDR3 sequence (DNA): TGCAGTGCTAACCGGGACTACTCCTACGAGCAGTACTTC.

This rearrangement joins TRBV7-9 to TRBJ2-5; 9 positions agree with TRBD1. CDR1 is SEHNR and CDR2 is FQNEAQ in the germline V gene (reference sequence). The ends lost 1 base at V and 4 bases at J; junction bases unmatched: 4. This CDR3 is 15 amino acids long. CDR3 nucleotides: TGTGCCAGCAGCTTAGGGGACAGGGCCGGAGAGACCCAGTACTTC. Translated, it gives CASSLGDRAGETQYF.

This clonotype was seen repeatedly, ten times or more. The rearrangement links TRBV2 to TRBJ1-2, with D unresolved. Germline lookup yields CDR1 SNHLY and CDR2 FYNNEI. This CDR3 region has 10 residues. The V gene lost 6 bases and the J gene lost 5 bases, with 4 bases spanning the gap. CDR3 in amino acids: CASSAYGYTF. CDR3 coding DNA: TGTGCCAGCAGCGCGTATGGCTACACCTTC.

This clonotype came up a few times. This chain connects TRBV20-1 to TRBJ2-4; 8 bases match TRBD2. The CDR3 is 19 amino acids. Per the germline V gene, CDR1 is DFQATT and CDR2 is SNEGSKA (reference sequence). Losses at the gene ends were 2 bases for V and 3 bases for J; bases not matched to a gene: 18. The CDR3 is CSARSWTSAWRGDKNIQYF. The CDR3 bases are TGCAGTGCTAGAAGTTGGACCTCAGCGTGGCGGGGGGACAAAAACATTCAGTACTTC.

This clonotype showed up many times. This chain links TRBV11-2 with TRBJ2-7; no reliable D call. The germline CDR1 and CDR2 sequences are SGHAT and FQNNGV. Deletions cut 1 base from V and 2 bases from J, with 12 bases between. CDR3 size: 15 residues. For the CDR3, the DNA is TGTGCCAGCAGCTTAGGCGCAGGAAACGCCTACGAGCAGTACTTC. Translating gives CASSLGAGNAYEQYF.

The chain couples TRBV5-1 to TRBJ1-2; D ambiguous. The CDR3 is 14 amino acids. The ends were cut back, 1 base at V and 0 bases at J, with 7 bases in the middle. The germline V gene has CDR1 SGHRS and CDR2 YFSETQ. In DNA form, the CDR3 reads TGCGCCAGCAGCTTGTCCGGGGCTAACTATGGCTACACCTTC. Its translation: CASSLSGANYGYTF.

Many counts were recorded for this clonotype. V gene TRBV3-1 combines with J gene TRBJ1-2; 7 nucleotides agree with TRBD1. CDR1 and CDR2 (germline): LGHDT, YNNKEL (reference sequence). The CDR3 length is 18 residues. The ends lost 1 base at V and 0 bases at J; junction bases unmatched: 11. CDR3 nucleotide sequence: TGTGCCAGCAGCCAAGGAGGGGGCGCTTCCCGCTCTAACTATGGCTACACCTTC. It encodes CASSQGGGASRSNYGYTF.

This clonotype was seen many times. The rearrangement joins TRBV9 to TRBJ1-2, with D unclear. CDR1 is SGDLS and CDR2 is YYNGEE in the germline V gene. The CDR3 has 14 residues. V lost 1 base and J lost 5, with 12 bases in between. The chain's CDR3 is CASSVSATDYGYTF. The CDR3 coding sequence is TGTGCCAGCAGCGTAAGTGCGACCGATTATGGCTACACCTTC. Full variable domain (outside the CDR3, taken from reference TRBV9 and TRBJ1-2): DSGVTQTPKHLITATGQRVTLRCSPRSGDLSVYWYQQSLDQGLQFLIQYYNGEERAKGNILERFSAQQFPDLHSELNLSSLELGDSALYFCASSVSATDYGYTFGSGTRLTVV.